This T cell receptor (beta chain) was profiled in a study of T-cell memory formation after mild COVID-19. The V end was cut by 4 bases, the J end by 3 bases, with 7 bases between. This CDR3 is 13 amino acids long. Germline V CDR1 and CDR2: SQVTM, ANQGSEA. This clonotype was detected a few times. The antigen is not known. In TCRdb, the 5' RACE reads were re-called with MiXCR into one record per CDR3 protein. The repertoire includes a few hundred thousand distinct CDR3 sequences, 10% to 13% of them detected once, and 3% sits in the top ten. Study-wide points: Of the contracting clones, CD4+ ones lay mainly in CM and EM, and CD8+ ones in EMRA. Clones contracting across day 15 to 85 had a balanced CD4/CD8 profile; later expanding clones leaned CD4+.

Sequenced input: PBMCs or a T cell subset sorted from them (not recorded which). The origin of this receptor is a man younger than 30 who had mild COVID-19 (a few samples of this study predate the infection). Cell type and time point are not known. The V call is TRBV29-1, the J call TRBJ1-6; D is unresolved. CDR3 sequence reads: CSVAIDYNSPLHF. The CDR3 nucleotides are TGCAGCGTTGCGATAGACTATAATTCACCCCTCCACTTT.